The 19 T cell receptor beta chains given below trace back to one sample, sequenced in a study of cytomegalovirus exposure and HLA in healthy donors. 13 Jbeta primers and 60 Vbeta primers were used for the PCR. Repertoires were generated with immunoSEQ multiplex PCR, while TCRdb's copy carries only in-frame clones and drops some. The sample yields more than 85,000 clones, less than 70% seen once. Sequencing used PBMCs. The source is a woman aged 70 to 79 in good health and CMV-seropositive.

The CDR3 is CASSQPGQGRQTGELFF. CDR3 in DNA: TGTGCCAGCAGCCAACCGGGACAGGGTAGACAAACCGGGGAGCTGTTTTTT. This chain links TRBV7-9 with TRBJ2-2, with 9 bases fitting TRBD1. Germline CDR1 is SEHNR and CDR2 is FQNEAQ (reference sequence). The ends lost 5 bases at V and 5 bases at J; junction bases unmatched: 12. This CDR3 has 17 amino acids.

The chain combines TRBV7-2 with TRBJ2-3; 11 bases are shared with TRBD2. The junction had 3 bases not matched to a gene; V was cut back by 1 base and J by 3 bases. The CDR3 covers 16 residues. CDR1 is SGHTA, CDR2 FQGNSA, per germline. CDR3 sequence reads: CASSLVGTSGTDTQYF. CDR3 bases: TGTGCCAGCAGCTTAGTTGGGACTAGCGGAACAGATACGCAGTATTTT.

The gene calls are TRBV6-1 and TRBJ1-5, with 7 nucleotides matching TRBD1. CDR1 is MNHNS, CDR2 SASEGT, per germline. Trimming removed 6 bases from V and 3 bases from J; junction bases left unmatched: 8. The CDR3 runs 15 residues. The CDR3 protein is CASSEGTANNQPQHF. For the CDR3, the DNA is TGTGCCAGCAGCGAGGGGACAGCCAACAATCAGCCCCAGCATTTT.

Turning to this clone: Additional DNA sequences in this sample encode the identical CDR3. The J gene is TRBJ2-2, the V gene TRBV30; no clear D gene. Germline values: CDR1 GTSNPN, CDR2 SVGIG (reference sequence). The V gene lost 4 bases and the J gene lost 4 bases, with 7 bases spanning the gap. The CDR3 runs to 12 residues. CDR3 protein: CAWTPGTGELFF. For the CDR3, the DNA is TGTGCCTGGACACCCGGCACCGGGGAGCTGTTTTTT.

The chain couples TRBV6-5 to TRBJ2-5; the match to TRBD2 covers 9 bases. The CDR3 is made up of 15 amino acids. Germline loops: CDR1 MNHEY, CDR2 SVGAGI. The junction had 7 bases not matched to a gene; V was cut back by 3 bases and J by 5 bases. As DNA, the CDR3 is TGTGCCAGCAGTTATCTAGCGGGGAGGGGGGAGACCCAGTACTTC. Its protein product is CASSYLAGRGETQYF.

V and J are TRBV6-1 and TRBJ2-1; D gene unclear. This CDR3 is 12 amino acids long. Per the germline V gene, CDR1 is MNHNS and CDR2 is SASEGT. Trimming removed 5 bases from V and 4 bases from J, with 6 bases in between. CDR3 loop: CASSMRYNEQFF. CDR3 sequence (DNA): TGTGCCAGCAGTATGAGATACAATGAGCAGTTCTTC.

The chain's CDR3 is CASSPVSGAGNTIYF. Here the CDR3 DNA reads TGTGCCAGCAGCCCTGTTTCAGGGGCTGGAAACACCATATATTTT. The rearrangement joins TRBV6-1 to TRBJ1-3, with D maybe TRBD1 (6 bases). CDR1 and CDR2 (germline): MNHNS, SASEGT. V was shortened by 6 bases and J by 2 bases, with 14 bases between the two germline ends. The CDR3 has 15 amino acids.

This CDR3 is CASSPLPRETQYF. DNA of the CDR3: TGCGCCAGCAGCCCCCTGCCCAGAGAGACCCAGTACTTC. This chain links TRBV4-1 with TRBJ2-5; D is unclear. The CDR3 loop spans 13 amino acids. Germline assignment: CDR1 MGHRA and CDR2 YSYEKL. Trimming took off 4 bases at V and 4 bases at J, with 10 bases between the two ends.

Here the CDR3 DNA reads TGTGCCAGCAGTGAATTTGCTGGGGAGGGATTCTACAATGAGCAGTTCTTC. Translating gives CASSEFAGEGFYNEQFF. V and J are TRBV2 and TRBJ2-1, with 7 bases matching TRBD2. The CDR3 totals 17 residues. The V gene's germline CDR1 is SNHLY and CDR2 FYNNEI. Germline trimming cut 2 bases from V and 3 bases from J; bases unmatched to any gene: 10.

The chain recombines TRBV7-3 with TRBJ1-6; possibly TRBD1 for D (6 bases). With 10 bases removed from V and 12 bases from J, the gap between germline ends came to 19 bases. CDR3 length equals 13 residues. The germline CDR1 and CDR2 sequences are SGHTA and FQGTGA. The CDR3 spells CATGGGKGEPLHF. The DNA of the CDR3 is TGTGCCACCGGGGGGGGAAAGGGGGAACCCCTCCACTTT.

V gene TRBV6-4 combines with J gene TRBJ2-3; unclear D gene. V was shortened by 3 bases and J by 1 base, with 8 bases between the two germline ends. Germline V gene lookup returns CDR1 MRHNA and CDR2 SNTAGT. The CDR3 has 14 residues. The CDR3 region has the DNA TGTGCCAGCAGTGATTCCTTTGGCACAGATACGCAGTATTTT. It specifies CASSDSFGTDTQYF.

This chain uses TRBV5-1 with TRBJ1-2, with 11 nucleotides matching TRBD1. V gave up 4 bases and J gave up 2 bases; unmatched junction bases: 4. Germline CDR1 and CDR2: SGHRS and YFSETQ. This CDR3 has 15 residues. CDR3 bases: TGCGCCAGCAGCCAAGGGACAGGGGGGAACTATGGCTACACCTTC. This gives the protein CASSQGTGGNYGYTF.

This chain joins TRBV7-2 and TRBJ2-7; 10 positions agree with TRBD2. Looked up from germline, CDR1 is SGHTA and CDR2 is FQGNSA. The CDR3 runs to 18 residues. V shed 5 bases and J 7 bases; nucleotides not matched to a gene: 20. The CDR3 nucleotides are TGTGCCAGCAGCCGAAACCCCGGACTAGCGGCCCCGGCGGGGGAGCAGTACTTC. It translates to CASSRNPGLAAPAGEQYF.

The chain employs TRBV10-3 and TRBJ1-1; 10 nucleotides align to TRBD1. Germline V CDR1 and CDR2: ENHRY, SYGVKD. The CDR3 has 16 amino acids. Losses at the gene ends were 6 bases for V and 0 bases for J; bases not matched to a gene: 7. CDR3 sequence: CAISLTGGDMNTEAFF. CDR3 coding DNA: TGTGCCATCAGCTTGACAGGGGGCGATATGAACACTGAAGCTTTCTTT.

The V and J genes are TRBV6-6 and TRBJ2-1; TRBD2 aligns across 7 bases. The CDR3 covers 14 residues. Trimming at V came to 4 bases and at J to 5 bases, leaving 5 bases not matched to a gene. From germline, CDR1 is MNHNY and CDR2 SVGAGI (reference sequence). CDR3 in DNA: TGTGCCAGCAGTTCTCGACTAGCAGACAATGAGCAGTTCTTC. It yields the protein CASSSRLADNEQFF.

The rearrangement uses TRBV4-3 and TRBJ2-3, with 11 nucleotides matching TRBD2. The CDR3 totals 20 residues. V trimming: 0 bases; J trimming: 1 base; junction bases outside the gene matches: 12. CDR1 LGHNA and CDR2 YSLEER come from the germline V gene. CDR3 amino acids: CASSQDTLQLAGARTDTQYF. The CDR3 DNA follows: TGCGCCAGCAGCCAAGATACCCTCCAACTAGCGGGGGCCCGCACAGATACGCAGTATTTT.

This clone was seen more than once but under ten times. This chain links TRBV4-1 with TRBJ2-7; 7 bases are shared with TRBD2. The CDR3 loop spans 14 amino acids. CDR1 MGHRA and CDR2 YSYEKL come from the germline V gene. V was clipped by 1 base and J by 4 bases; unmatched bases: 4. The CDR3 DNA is TGCGCCAGCAGCCAAGGACTAGCTCGTTACGAGCAGTACTTC. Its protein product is CASSQGLARYEQYF.

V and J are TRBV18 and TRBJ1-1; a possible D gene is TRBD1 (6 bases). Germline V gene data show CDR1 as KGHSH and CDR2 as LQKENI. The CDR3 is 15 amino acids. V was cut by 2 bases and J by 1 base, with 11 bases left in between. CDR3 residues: CASSPTGSPNTEAFF. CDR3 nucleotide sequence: TGTGCCAGCTCACCAACAGGGTCACCGAACACTGAAGCTTTCTTT. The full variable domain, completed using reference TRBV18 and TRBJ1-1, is NAGVMQNPRHLVRRRGQEARLRCSPMKGHSHVYWYRQLPEEGLKFMVYLQKENIIDESGMPKERFSAEFPKEGPSILRIQQVVRGDSAAYFCASSPTGSPNTEAFFGQGTRLTVV.

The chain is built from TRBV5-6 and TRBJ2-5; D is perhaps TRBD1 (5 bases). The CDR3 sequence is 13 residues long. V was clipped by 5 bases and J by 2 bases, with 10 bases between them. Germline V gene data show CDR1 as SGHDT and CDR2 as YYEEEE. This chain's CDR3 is CASRLQVQETQYF. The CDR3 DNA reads TGTGCCAGCAGGTTACAGGTACAAGAGACCCAGTACTTC.